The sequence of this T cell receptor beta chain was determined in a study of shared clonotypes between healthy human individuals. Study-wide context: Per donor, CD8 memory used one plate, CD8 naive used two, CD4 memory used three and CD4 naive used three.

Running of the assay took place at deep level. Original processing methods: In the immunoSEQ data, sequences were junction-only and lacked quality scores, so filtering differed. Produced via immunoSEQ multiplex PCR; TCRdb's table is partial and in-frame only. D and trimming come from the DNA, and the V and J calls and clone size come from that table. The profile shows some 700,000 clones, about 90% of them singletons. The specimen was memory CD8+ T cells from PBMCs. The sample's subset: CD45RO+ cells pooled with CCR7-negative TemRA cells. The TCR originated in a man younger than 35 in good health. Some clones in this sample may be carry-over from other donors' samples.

This CDR3 reads CASRPPGRNEKLFF. The CDR3 DNA follows: TGTGCCAGCAGACCCCCGGGACGGAATGAAAAACTGTTTTTT. This rearrangement joins TRBV7-9 to TRBJ1-4, with a tentative D call TRBD1 (5 bases). V lost 6 bases, J lost 5 bases, and 13 bases lay in between. Germline loops: CDR1 SEHNR, CDR2 FQNEAQ (reference sequence). The CDR3 has 14 residues.